The 20 T cell receptor beta chains below all came from one sample that was sequenced in a study of T-cell reconstitution after alpha-beta-depleted transplantation in children. This sample's TCRbeta library carried unique molecular identifier barcodes. TCRdb re-derived calls from the PCR reads in MiXCR, one entry per CDR3 protein. Here the sample spans hundreds of thousands of distinct CDR3 sequences, approximately 15% being singletons. The sample consisted of PBMCs, mostly from graft donor cells, taken 360 days after TCRalphabeta/CD19-depleted stem cell transplant. The receptors were sampled from a male patient under 18 who had a stem cell transplant for acute lymphoblastic leukemia, so the T cells may come from the graft donor.

The V gene is TRBV15, the J gene TRBJ1-2; tentative D call: TRBD1 (5 bases). The CDR3 extends over 14 amino acids. Trimming took 1 base from V and 2 from J, leaving 8 bases between them. Germline loops: CDR1 LNHNV, CDR2 YYDKDF (reference sequence). The CDR3 loop reads CATSRGGSNYGYTF. CDR3 DNA: TGTGCCACCAGCAGAGGGGGGTCCAACTATGGCTACACCTTC.

This chain links TRBV5-1 with TRBJ2-2, with 7 nucleotides matching TRBD2. Germline-derived CDR1 and CDR2 are SGHRS and YFSETQ. V dropped 1 base and J dropped 4; count of bases not matched to a gene: 7. The CDR3 has 16 residues. CDR3 region: CASSLSAGRTTGELFF. The CDR3, as DNA: TGCGCCAGCAGCTTGAGCGCCGGGAGGACCACCGGGGAGCTGTTTTTT.

At least ten counts were recorded for this clonotype. The chain uses TRBV27 and TRBJ1-1; possible D gene TRBD1, 5 bases. The germline V gene has CDR1 MNHEY and CDR2 SMNVEV (reference sequence). V lost 0 bases and J lost 5, with 10 bases in between. This CDR3 comprises 14 residues. The CDR3: CASSLSRGWTEAFF. Written as DNA, the CDR3 is TGTGCCAGCAGTTTATCTCGGGGGTGGACTGAAGCTTTCTTT.

This clonotype was picked up a small number of times. The chain is built from TRBV20-1 and TRBJ2-3; 9 positions match TRBD2. V shed 0 bases and J 1 base; nucleotides not matched to a gene: 14. This CDR3 comprises 19 residues. Germline lookup yields CDR1 DFQATT and CDR2 SNEGSKA (reference sequence). Here the CDR3 reads CSARDFRGLARGGTDTQYF. CDR3 bases: TGCAGTGCTAGAGATTTTAGGGGACTAGCTCGTGGAGGCACAGATACGCAGTATTTT.

This clonotype was observed a few times. The V and J genes are TRBV20-1 and TRBJ2-2, with 11 bases aligning to TRBD2. Germline V gene lookup returns CDR1 DFQATT and CDR2 SNEGSKA (reference sequence). The ends lost 6 bases at V and 2 bases at J; junction bases unmatched: 5. This CDR3 comprises 15 residues. CDR3 DNA sequence: TGCAGTGCCCCGACTAGCGGGGTTAACACCGGGGAGCTGTTTTTT. As protein: CSAPTSGVNTGELFF.

This clonotype has more than one count but fewer than ten. The chain has TRBV12-3 or TRBV12-4 and TRBJ2-7; TRBD2 matches 14 bases. The CDR3 totals 14 residues. V gave up 7 bases and J gave up 6 bases; unmatched junction bases: 5. CDR3 DNA: TGTGCCAGCACCCCCGGGACTAGCGGGGGCGAGCAGTACTTC. It encodes CASTPGTSGGEQYF.

This clonotype was seen only a few times. The V and J genes are TRBV7-3 and TRBJ2-7; 9 bases are a match to TRBD2. In germline, CDR1 is SGHTA, CDR2 FQGTGA. The CDR3 extends over 15 amino acids. The V and J ends lost 5 bases and 2 bases, in that order; junction bases with no gene match: 7. DNA of the CDR3: TGTGCCAGCAGCCCCGAGACTAGCGGAGCCTACGAGCAGTACTTC. The encoded protein is CASSPETSGAYEQYF.

The V call is TRBV20-1, the J call TRBJ2-7; 7 nucleotides line up with TRBD1. The trim removed 3 bases at V and 6 bases at J, leaving 2 bases unmatched. CDR1 and CDR2 (germline): DFQATT, SNEGSKA (reference sequence). This CDR3 region has 11 residues. Written as DNA, the CDR3 is TGCAGTGCTAGTAAGGGGGCCGAGCAGTACTTC. Its translation: CSASKGAEQYF.

This chain uses TRBV7-2 with TRBJ2-1, with a tentative D call TRBD1 (5 bases). CDR1 and CDR2 (germline): SGHTA, FQGNSA. V lost 8 bases and J 3 bases, leaving 11 bases between the germline ends. CDR3 length: 13 residues. The CDR3 DNA is TGTGCCAGCTCGCATAGGGGCTACAATGAGCAGTTCTTC. This gives the protein CASSHRGYNEQFF.

The chain joins TRBV29-1 to TRBJ1-5, with D possibly matching TRBD1 (6 bases). The CDR3 extends over 13 amino acids. V lost 4 bases and J 6 bases, leaving 13 bases between the germline ends. Germline assignment: CDR1 SQVTM and CDR2 ANQGSEA. DNA of the CDR3: TGCAGCGTTGCTTGGGGGCAAGGTCAGCCCCAGCATTTT. Its translation is CSVAWGQGQPQHF.

This clonotype has just a few counts. V gene TRBV27 combines with J gene TRBJ2-5, with D hard to call. This CDR3 region has 14 residues. V was clipped by 2 bases and J by 4 bases, with 11 bases between them. Germline CDR1 reads MNHEY; CDR2 reads SMNVEV (reference sequence). In nucleotides, the CDR3 is TGTGCCAGCAGTTTAGAGGCTAGGTTAGAGACCCAGTACTTC. Encoded protein: CASSLEARLETQYF.

This chain links TRBV6-5 with TRBJ1-4, with 9 bases identical to TRBD1. Per germline, CDR1 MNHEY and CDR2 SVGAGI. Trimming cost V 2 bases and J 7 bases; bases outside gene matches: 2. The CDR3 sequence is 14 residues long. The CDR3 coding sequence is TGTGCCAGCAGTTACCGGGACAGGGCTGAAAAACTGTTTTTT. Its translation: CASSYRDRAEKLFF.

There are a few counts of this clonotype. The chain carries TRBV4-1 and TRBJ1-3; TRBD1 is a possible D gene (5 bases). Deletions cut 5 bases from V and 0 bases from J, with 11 bases between. Germline V CDR1 and CDR2: MGHRA, YSYEKL. This CDR3 spans 15 amino acids. CDR3 sequence: CASSSLGVSGNTIYF. DNA for the CDR3: TGCGCCAGCAGCTCGCTGGGGGTCTCTGGAAACACCATATATTTT.

This clonotype was picked up a small number of times. This chain joins TRBV7-9 and TRBJ1-4; D uncertain. This CDR3 contains 15 residues. Per the germline V gene, CDR1 is SEHNR and CDR2 is FQNEAQ (reference sequence). V dropped 1 base and J dropped 0 bases, with 6 bases sitting between them. The CDR3 loop is CASSLVWSTNEKLFF. The DNA for the CDR3 is TGTGCCAGCAGCTTAGTGTGGTCAACTAATGAAAAACTGTTTTTT.

V and J are TRBV7-3 and TRBJ2-7; D is ambiguous. The germline V gene has CDR1 SGHTA and CDR2 FQGTGA. This CDR3 region has 13 residues. The V and J ends lost 4 bases and 0 bases respectively, with 7 bases between them. CDR3 sequence (DNA): TGTGCCAGCAGCTCCCATACCTCCTACGAGCAGTACTTC. Protein product: CASSSHTSYEQYF.

V usage is TRBV21-1 and J usage is TRBJ2-5. TRBV21-1 is marked as a pseudogene. The CDR3 has 10 residues. The CDR3 region is CASAARIGYF. The CDR3 nucleotides are TGTGCCAGCGCCGCAAGGATAGGGTACTTC.

This chain joins TRBV7-2 and TRBJ2-1; 10 bases are a match to TRBD2. The CDR3 runs 15 residues. V shed 1 base, J shed 10 bases, and the junction held 7 bases outside the gene matches. The germline gives CDR1 SGHTA, CDR2 FQGNSA. CDR3 residues: CASSLGPAGGWEQFF. The DNA for the CDR3 is TGTGCCAGCAGCTTAGGGCCAGCGGGAGGGTGGGAGCAGTTCTTC.

The table lists this clonotype with a few counts. This chain connects TRBV12-5 to TRBJ2-7; D perhaps matches TRBD1 (5 bases). CDR3 size: 13 residues. V was shortened by 2 bases and J by 2 bases, with 7 bases between the two germline ends. Germline CDR1 is LGHNT and CDR2 is FRNRAP. The CDR3 bases are TGTGCTAGTGGTTTGATGACAGCCTACGAGCAGTACTTC. Translation gives CASGLMTAYEQYF.

The chain is built from TRBV5-1 and TRBJ1-3, with D hard to call. This CDR3 is 16 amino acids long. Trimming took 2 bases from V and 2 from J, leaving 14 bases between them. Germline assignment: CDR1 SGHRS and CDR2 YFSETQ. The CDR3 reads CASSFGHGDPGNTIYF. The CDR3 DNA reads TGCGCCAGCAGCTTCGGGCACGGGGATCCTGGAAACACCATATATTTT.

The genes are TRBV6-2 or TRBV6-3 and TRBJ2-2, with D perhaps matching TRBD1 (6 bases). Germline CDR1 is MNHEY and CDR2 is SVGEGT. Trimming shortened V by 5 bases and J by 5 bases, and 12 bases separated the two germline ends. The CDR3 runs to 14 residues. In DNA form, the CDR3 reads TGTGCCAGCAGTCACAGGGTCTGGACCGGGGAGCTGTTTTTT. Its protein product is CASSHRVWTGELFF.